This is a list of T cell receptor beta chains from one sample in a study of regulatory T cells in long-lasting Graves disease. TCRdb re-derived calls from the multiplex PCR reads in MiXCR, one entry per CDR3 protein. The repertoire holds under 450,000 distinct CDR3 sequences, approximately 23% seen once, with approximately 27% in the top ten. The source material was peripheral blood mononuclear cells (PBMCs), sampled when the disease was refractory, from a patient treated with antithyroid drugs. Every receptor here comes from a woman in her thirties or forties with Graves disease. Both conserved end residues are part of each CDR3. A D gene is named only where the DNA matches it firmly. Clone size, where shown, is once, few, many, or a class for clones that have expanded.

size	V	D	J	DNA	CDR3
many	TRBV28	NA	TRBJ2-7	TGTGCCAGCAGTTCAGCACAGGCGCTCTCCTACGAGCAGTACTTC	CASSSAQALSYEQYF
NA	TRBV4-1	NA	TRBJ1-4	TGCGCCAGCAGCCAAGGATCCTCACCAACTAATGAAAAACTGTTTTTT	CASSQGSSPTNEKLFF
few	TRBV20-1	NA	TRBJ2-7	TGCAGTGCTAGGCGGGCTAGCGATGCCTACGAGCAGTACTTC	CSARRASDAYEQYF
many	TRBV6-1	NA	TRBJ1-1	TGTGCCAGCAGGCTCACAGGGAACACTGAAGCTTTCTTT	CASRLTGNTEAFF
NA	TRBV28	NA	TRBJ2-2	TGTGCCAGCAGTTTATTCTGGGATCCTGAGGACGGGGAGCTGTTTTTT	CASSLFWDPEDGELFF
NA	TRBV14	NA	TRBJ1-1	TGTGCCAGCAGCTACGGGGGAATAAGGAACACTGAAGCTTTCTTT	CASSYGGIRNTEAFF
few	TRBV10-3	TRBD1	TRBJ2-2	TGTGCCATCAGGGACTTGCAGGGGGACGGGGAGCTGTTTTTT	CAIRDLQGDGELFF
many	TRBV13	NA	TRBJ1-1	TGTGCCAGCAGCTTAGTCACGGTAGGGGGACGTAGCACTGAAGCTTTCTTT	CASSLVTVGGRSTEAFF
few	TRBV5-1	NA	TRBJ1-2	TGCGCCAGCAGCGAAGGGGACGCTACTGGCTATGGCTACACCTTC	CASSEGDATGYGYTF
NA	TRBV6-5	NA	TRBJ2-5	TGTGCCAGCAGAGTACTATTAATAACTGAGACCCAAGAGACCCAGTACTTC	CASRVLLITETQETQYF
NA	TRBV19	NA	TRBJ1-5	TGTGCCAGCGGACAGTATCACCTCGAGGATCAGCCCCAGCATTTT	CASGQYHLEDQPQHF
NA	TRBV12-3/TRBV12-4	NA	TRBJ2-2	TGTGCCAGCAGTCCCCAGACTAAGCACACCGGGGAGCTGTTTTTT	CASSPQTKHTGELFF
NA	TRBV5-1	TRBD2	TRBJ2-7	TGCGCCAGCAACTCCGCGGGACTAGGGTACGAGCAGTACTTC	CASNSAGLGYEQYF
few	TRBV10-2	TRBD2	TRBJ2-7	TGCGCCAGCAGTGAGGTTGGCCTCGCGGGAGGGCCGGCCTACGAGCAGTACTTC	CASSEVGLAGGPAYEQYF
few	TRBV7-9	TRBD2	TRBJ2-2	TGTGCCAGCAGCCGAGCGGGAGTAGTCGGGGAGCTGTTTTTT	CASSRAGVVGELFF
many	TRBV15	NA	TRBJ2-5	TGTGCCACCAGCAAACTTCCCCGTGGGTCTCAAGAGACCCAGTACTTC	CATSKLPRGSQETQYF
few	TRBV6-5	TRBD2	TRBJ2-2	TGTGCCAGCAGTTGGACTAGAACCGGGGAGCTGTTTTTT	CASSWTRTGELFF
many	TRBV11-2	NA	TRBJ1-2	TGTGCCAGCACCTTCACGCCAGGGGAGAACTATGGCTACACCTTC	CASTFTPGENYGYTF